A selection of T cell receptor beta chains follows, all from one sample in a study of T cell repertoires in cytomegalovirus infection. From the reads, TCRdb called clonotypes with MiXCR, one entry per CDR3 protein. The sample comprises fewer than 550,000 distinct CDR3 sequences, about 15% of which are singletons, and roughly a quarter rests with the top ten. The sequencing input was CD8+ T cells from PBMCs. All receptors come from a human donor in good health (CMV status not recorded). Some clones in this sample may be carry-over from other donors' samples. CDR3s include the opening cysteine and the closing phenylalanine or tryptophan.

>TRBV6-5|TRBJ2-1
CASSYGNEQFF
>TRBV12-5|TRBJ1-2
CASGLVGTDYGYTF
>TRBV7-5|TRBJ1-3
CISVPPPVVDTIYF
>TRBV9|TRBJ2-1
CASSGRTSHNEQFF
>TRBV7-9|TRBJ2-2
CASSHQTGSTGELFF
>TRBV15|TRBJ2-1
CATSSDSGLAGNEQFF
>TRBV12-3/TRBV12-4|TRBJ1-1
CASRVGGNTEAFF
>TRBV15|TRBJ1-1
CATSRDRGTGLDTEAFF
>TRBV5-4|TRBJ2-7
CASRLDNYEQYF
>TRBV29-1|TRBJ1-1
CSVQWGGTEAFF
>TRBV7-8|TRBJ1-1
CARSLAWTGRSNTEAFF
>TRBV29-1|TRBJ1-3
CSALTRPGNTIYF
>TRBV7-2|TRBJ2-3
CASSLYYRGAYDTQYF
>TRBV9|TRBJ2-7
CASSPAGTGVHEQYF
>TRBV6-5|TRBJ1-1
CASSYSGGETEAFF
>TRBV20-1|TRBJ2-7
CSARIAGLSYEQYF
>TRBV12-5|TRBJ1-1
CASGLGGGGTEAFF
>TRBV20-1|TRBJ1-1
CSAKLGDIDTEAFF
>TRBV5-1|TRBJ1-2
CASSLDRQFYTF
>TRBV14|TRBJ2-3
CASSQAYSSTDTQYF
>TRBV14|TRBJ2-5
CASSPRLALQETQYF
>TRBV9|TRBJ1-1
CASSVWTGDTEAFF
>TRBV7-8|TRBJ2-2
CASSSQGSGELFF
>TRBV27|TRBJ1-1
CASSFWPPGTANTEAFF
>TRBV4-1|TRBJ2-5
CASSQEGSRRPQETQYF
>TRBV9|TRBJ1-2
CASSSDREAGYTF
>TRBV4-1|TRBJ2-1
CTSSRPGQGYNEQFF